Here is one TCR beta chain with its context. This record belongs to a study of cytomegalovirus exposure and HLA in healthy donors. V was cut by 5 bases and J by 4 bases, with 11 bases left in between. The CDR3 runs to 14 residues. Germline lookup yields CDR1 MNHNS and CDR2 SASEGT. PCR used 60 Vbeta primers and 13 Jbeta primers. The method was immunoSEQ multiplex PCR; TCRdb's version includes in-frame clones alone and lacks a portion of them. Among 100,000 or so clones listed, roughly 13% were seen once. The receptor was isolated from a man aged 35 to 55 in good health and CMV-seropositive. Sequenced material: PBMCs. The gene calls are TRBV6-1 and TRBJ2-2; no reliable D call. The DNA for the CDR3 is TGTGCCAGCAGTATAGAACCGTCCACCGGGGAGCTGTTTTTT. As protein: CASSIEPSTGELFF.